This T cell receptor beta chain was observed in a study of post-analysis software for immune sequencing data. Study results and limitations: In patients, TRBV5-6, TRBV5-1 and TRBV20-1 belonged to about five TRBV segments found more frequently than in controls.

Of note for this clonotype: Its antigen is still unknown.

The TCR beta cDNA libraries contained unique molecular identifiers. About 460,000 cDNA molecules were obtained from roughly 0.93 to 9.6 million T cells. MiXCR, run by TCRdb on the PCR reads, gives a single entry per CDR3 protein. The repertoire consists of around 400,000 distinct CDR3 sequences, with about a third occurring once and the leading ten covering about an eighth. V lost 6 bases to trimming and J lost 4 bases, with 17 bases between them. The CDR3 spans 14 residues. Germline CDR1 is SGHRS and CDR2 is YFSETQ. The TCR sequence derives from a girl aged 5-17 years with multiple sclerosis. This sequence joins TRBV5-1 and TRBJ2-7; D uncertain. Sequencing was done on a sample of blood. CDR3 sequence reads: CASNSQRGPYEQYF. The CDR3, as DNA: TGCGCCAGCAACAGCCAGCGTGGGCCATACGAGCAGTACTTC.